The following is a T cell receptor beta chain sequence with its context. No antigen is known for it. Base qualities are not provided; no much larger clone lies one nucleotide away. Receptor amplification or capture employed the immunoSEQ multiplex PCR assay. To provide template for TCR sequencing, every sample had RNA extracted and reverse transcribed into cDNA. First-strand cDNA was synthesized with SuperScript III using a 2:1 mix of oligo-dT and random hexamers. A synthetic immune receptor repertoire was used to measure amplification bias, and any remaining bias was corrected computationally. As for the authors' bioinformatics: Raw reads were preprocessed to remove errors, and CDR3 was defined according to IMGT conventions as the region from the conserved cysteine to phenylalanine. Clonality was calculated as 1 minus Shannon entropy normalized by log2 of the number of productive unique TCRs. CD4 or CD8 identity of scalp clones was inferred by cross-referencing scalp TCRbeta sequences with sorted blood CD4 and CD8 repertoires. TCRdb carries this immuneACCESS record with in-frame sequences only. Its versions omit some clonotypes, under half of them owing to an unresolved V gene in the studies checked, with the rest unexplained. V and J calls and clone size come straight from that table; D and trimming were deduced from the DNA. In this sample the table shows approximately 200,000 clones, 45% to 75% of which occur a single time. Less than 4% of the sample is held by the ten biggest clonotypes.

This sample stems from a study of CD8+ T cells in alopecia areata (dated by TCRdb to the late 2010s). As for the study more broadly: The treated patients, all with moderate-to-severe alopecia areata, were enrolled in an open-label pilot trial of oral tofacitinib given at 5 to 10 mg twice daily. Patients received tofacitinib for 6 to 18 months and were then followed off drug for 6 months to check for delayed response and recurrence. The SALT score, which quantifies the percentage of affected scalp surface area, was used to measure disease severity in treated patients. In both human patients and the C3H/HeJ mouse model, the study applied high-throughput TCRbeta sequencing to look at T cell clonal expansion in alopecia areata. On the human side, TCRbeta sequencing was run on scalp tissue and on sorted CD4+ and CD8+ peripheral blood T cells from healthy controls and from alopecia areata patients with either patchy or totalis/universalis disease. Tofacitinib-treated patients had biopsies at baseline and at 4 and 24 weeks of treatment, with a later scalp biopsy in several patients. Clonality in the scalp was compared among normal scalp (n=4), patchy alopecia areata scalp (n=8), and alopecia totalis/universalis scalp (n=8). The RNA source kit depended on sample type: the PAXgene miRNA kit for fixed scalp, the miRNeasy kit for PBMCs, and the RNeasy kit for mouse skin. TCRbeta CDR3 regions were amplified by immunoSEQ multiplex PCR using 35 Vbeta forward and 13 Jbeta reverse primers.

The sample's time point label, in plain terms: 4 weeks on oral tofacitinib. The treatment or condition label of this sample denotes: oral pan-JAK inhibitor, 5-10 mg twice daily. From alopecia areata patients, peripheral blood was collected along with lesional scalp punch biopsies. After PBMCs were isolated by density centrifugation and stained for CD3, CD4 and CD8, a FACSAria was used to sort CD4+ and CD8+ T cells. The paper's findings and limits, for the study overall: Scalp clonality and the number of expanded CD8+ clones among the top 100 scalp clones were significantly decreased by tofacitinib. Shared TCR sequences between patients were less evident than in mice, which may be partly attributable to HLA diversity in the patient population. Unlike mouse skin, where gammadelta T cells dominate, normal human skin contains resident alphabeta T cells that get sequenced too, which complicates analysis of the scalp TCR repertoire. The treated cohort was small, with a single nonresponder, so links between baseline CD8+ expansion and response need larger studies. Compared with normal scalp, lesional scalp, particularly in alopecia totalis/universalis, had higher clonality and more expanded CD8+ clones, which suggests antigenic drive. Many expanded lesional clones persisted in scalp and blood during tofacitinib treatment, which may partly explain relapse after stopping treatment.

Looking up the germline V gene yields CDR1 MGHDK and CDR2 SYGVNS. Reading from cysteine to phenylalanine, the CDR3 counts 15 amino acids. The entry retains the CDR3 DNA only, 45 bases that are in frame from base 1. The germline ends are 14 bases apart after V is trimmed by 3 bases and J by 3 bases. The clonotype originates from a human donor with alopecia areata. Sequencing was performed on CD4+ T cells sorted from blood, taken at week 4, from a patient treated with tofacitinib. Recombination linked TRBV25-1 to TRBJ1-1; the D gene is not confidently resolved. The CDR3 is CASSDPRVEDTEAFF. The DNA sequence reads TGTGCCAGCAGTGATCCCCGGGTGGAGGACACTGAAGCTTTCTTT.